Following are 12 T cell receptor beta chains from one sample sequenced in a study of regulatory T cells in long-lasting Graves disease. Construction of TCR beta libraries relied on iRepertoire HTBI primers and on Arm-PCR targeting CDR3 regions. TCRdb ran MiXCR on the multiplex PCR reads and lists one entry per CDR3 protein. The sample has approximately 300,000 distinct CDR3 sequences, over 15% seen once. Time point noted: newly diagnosed GD, antithyroid drugs for less than 3 months. Generation of the TCR library employed RNA extracted from PBMCs. The sample in question was peripheral blood mononuclear cells (PBMCs), obtained at new diagnosis, from a patient treated with antithyroid drugs. Receptors were obtained from a female donor with Graves disease.

A note on this clonotype: Possible read error: a much larger clone is one base away. This chain connects TRBV11-2 to TRBJ2-5; tentative D call: TRBD2 (6 bases). Germline values: CDR1 SGHAT, CDR2 FQNNGV. Trimming took off 5 bases at V and 11 bases at J, with 12 bases between the two ends. This CDR3 region has 11 residues. The CDR3 bases are TGTGCCAGCAGCGCCGCTAGCGAACAGTACTTC. It yields the protein CASSAASEQYF.

The V and J genes are TRBV12-3 or TRBV12-4 and TRBJ2-3, with D maybe TRBD1 (5 bases). The CDR3 is made up of 14 amino acids. The V gene lost 2 bases and the J gene lost 6 bases, with 12 bases spanning the gap. CDR3 bases: TGTGCCAGCAGTTTACCGGACACGGAGGATACGCAGTATTTT. Translated, it gives CASSLPDTEDTQYF.

This clonotype came up many times. V gene TRBV5-1 combines with J gene TRBJ2-3; D is ambiguous. V lost 3 bases and J lost 0, with 17 bases in between. From germline, CDR1 is SGHRS and CDR2 YFSETQ. CDR3 length: 17 amino acids. The DNA for the CDR3 is TGCGCCAGCAGCTCGGCCGCTACGACATTCAGCACAGATACGCAGTATTTT. As protein: CASSSAATTFSTDTQYF.

Ten or more counts support this clonotype. The chain recombines TRBV5-1 with TRBJ1-1; D is uncertain. This CDR3 is 12 amino acids long. Trimming took 0 bases from V and 7 from J, leaving 7 bases between them. Per the germline V gene, CDR1 is SGHRS and CDR2 is YFSETQ. The CDR3 loop is CASSLGRNEAFF. CDR3 coding DNA: TGCGCCAGCAGCTTGGGCCGGAATGAAGCTTTCTTT. The full variable domain, completed using reference TRBV5-1 and TRBJ1-1, is KAGVTQTPRYLIKTRGQQVTLSCSPISGHRSVSWYQQTPGQGLQFLFEYFSETQRNKGNFPGRFSGRQFSNSRSEMNVSTLELGDSALYLCASSLGRNEAFFGQGTRLTVV.

This clonotype was observed many times. V usage is TRBV13 and J usage is TRBJ2-7; D gene unclear. The CDR3 loop spans 11 amino acids. Germline values: CDR1 PRHDT, CDR2 FYEKMQ (reference sequence). Trimming removed 3 bases from V and 9 bases from J, with 9 bases in between. CDR3 in DNA: TGTGCCAGCAGCTTCGGTTCCGGGCAGTACTTC. Protein product: CASSFGSGQYF.

At least ten counts were recorded for this clonotype. The chain employs TRBV11-2 and TRBJ2-1, with D tentatively TRBD1 or TRBD2 (5 bases each). Germline loops: CDR1 SGHAT, CDR2 FQNNGV. The CDR3 extends over 16 amino acids. Trimming took 1 base from V and 3 from J, leaving 13 bases between them. The CDR3 region has the DNA TGTGCCAGCAGCTTAGTGCCGGGGCACAACTACAATGAGCAGTTCTTC. It encodes CASSLVPGHNYNEQFF.

On this clonotype itself: Since a far larger clone is one base different, this is likely a read error. V gene TRBV6-1 combines with J gene TRBJ1-1, with no clear D. Trimming left V 7 bases short and J 2 bases short, with 5 bases between. The CDR3 runs to 11 residues. Per the germline V gene, CDR1 is MNHNS and CDR2 is SASEGT. The CDR3 here is CASTHNTEAFF. The CDR3 bases are TGTGCCAGCACCCACAACACTGAAGCTTTCTTT.

V usage is TRBV5-1 and J usage is TRBJ2-5; TRBD2 is a possible D gene (6 bases). The germline V gene has CDR1 SGHRS and CDR2 YFSETQ. The CDR3 consists of 14 residues. Trimming left V 0 bases short and J 5 bases short, with 11 bases between. This CDR3 is CASSLVKEGETQYF. CDR3 bases: TGCGCCAGCAGCTTGGTAAAGGAGGGGGAGACCCAGTACTTC.

This clonotype was seen many times. This chain uses TRBV11-2 with TRBJ2-3; D uncertain. V lost 5 bases and J 4 bases, leaving 7 bases between the germline ends. Germline V lookup: CDR1 SGHAT, CDR2 FQNNGV. The CDR3 is 12 amino acids. As DNA, the CDR3 is TGTGCCAGCAGCCAACTTGCAGATACGCAGTATTTT. Amino acid sequence: CASSQLADTQYF.

Turning to this clonotype: This likely traces to a read error, being one base from a far larger clone. The V and J genes are TRBV6-2 or TRBV6-3 and TRBJ1-1; possibly TRBD1 for D (6 bases). CDR1 and CDR2 from the germline V gene are MNHEY and SVGEGT. The CDR3 covers 16 residues. CDR3 protein: CASSYSLGGWNTKAFF. CDR3 nucleotide sequence: TGTGCCAGCAGTTACTCGTTGGGGGGCTGGAACACTAAAGCTTTCTTT.

This clonotype came up once. The rearrangement joins TRBV5-4 to TRBJ2-3, with a possible D match to TRBD2 (5 bases). The V end lost 0 bases, the J end lost 2 bases, and 13 bases lay between the germline ends. CDR3 length equals 16 residues. Germline V gene lookup returns CDR1 SGHNT and CDR2 YYREEE (reference sequence). CDR3 loop: CASSLGSIGNTDTQYF. The DNA of the CDR3 is TGTGCCAGCAGCTTGGGGTCAATCGGGAACACAGATACGCAGTATTTT.

This rearrangement joins TRBV3-1 to TRBJ1-5, with unresolved D. V was shortened by 6 bases and J by 0 bases, with 18 bases between the two germline ends. CDR3 length: 17 residues. Germline V gives CDR1 LGHDT, CDR2 YNNKEL (reference sequence). The CDR3 DNA follows: TGTGCCAGCAGAACCTACTACTCCGAACGTAGCAATCAGCCCCAGCATTTT. This translates into CASRTYYSERSNQPQHF.